The 14 T cell receptor beta chains below all came from one sample that was sequenced in a study of PD-1 blockade in classical Hodgkin lymphoma. Following autologous stem cell transplantation, relapse occurred in every patient, and exposure to brentuximab vedotin varied. Clones were sequenced by immunoSEQ multiplex PCR, and TCRdb holds only the in-frame ones, with some missing. The sample includes approximately 13,000 clones, about 80% of them seen just once. This sample comprised peripheral blood mononuclear cells (PBMCs), obtained at baseline. The receptor source for this set is a human donor with classical Hodgkin lymphoma.

The J gene is TRBJ1-5, the V gene TRBV7-9; D call uncertain. Trimming removed 3 bases from V and 6 bases from J, with 6 bases in between. The CDR3 consists of 12 residues. The germline V gene has CDR1 SEHNR and CDR2 FQNEAQ (reference sequence). The CDR3 protein is CASSFPGQPQHF. The CDR3 nucleotides read TGTGCCAGCAGCTTCCCAGGTCAGCCCCAGCATTTT.

The chain is built from TRBV28 and TRBJ2-3; D is possibly TRBD2 (7 bases). Germline loops: CDR1 MDHEN, CDR2 SYDVKM. CDR3 length: 13 amino acids. The V end lost 8 bases, the J end lost 2 bases, and 11 bases lay between the germline ends. This CDR3 is CASAGGATDTQYF. Written as DNA, the CDR3 is TGTGCCAGCGCTGGGGGGGCCACAGATACGCAGTATTTT.

This chain links TRBV6-1 with TRBJ2-4, with D hard to call. The germline V gene encodes CDR1 MNHNS and CDR2 SASEGT. Deletions cut 7 bases from V and 4 bases from J, with 11 bases between. The CDR3 loop spans 13 amino acids. CDR3 loop: CASMSLQKNIQYF. In DNA form, the CDR3 reads TGTGCCAGCATGAGCCTGCAAAAAAACATTCAGTACTTC.

The genes are TRBV11-2 and TRBJ1-1; D unresolved. The CDR3 consists of 16 residues. Trimming left V 4 bases short and J 1 base short, with 16 bases between. CDR1 SGHAT and CDR2 FQNNGV come from the germline V gene. The CDR3, as DNA: TGTGCCAGCAGCTCAACCTTCCGGGGAGGGAACACTGAAGCTTTCTTT. Translation gives CASSSTFRGGNTEAFF.

The rearrangement links TRBV11-1 to TRBJ2-3; 9 bases map to TRBD1. Losses at the gene ends were 5 bases for V and 8 bases for J; bases not matched to a gene: 11. The CDR3 covers 15 residues. CDR1 and CDR2 from the germline V gene are SGHAT and FQDESV (reference sequence). CDR3 loop: CASSTQGAVAVTQYF. For the CDR3, the DNA is TGTGCCAGCAGCACACAGGGGGCGGTAGCAGTTACGCAGTATTTT.

The chain couples TRBV7-8 to TRBJ2-5; D remains unclear. Trimming stripped 2 bases from V and 5 bases from J, with 3 bases between. The CDR3 is 11 amino acids. Germline-derived CDR1 and CDR2 are SGHVS and FQNEAQ. The DNA of the CDR3 is TGTGCCAGCAGCTTATGGGAGACCCAGTACTTC. It encodes CASSLWETQYF. The full variable domain, in which reference TRBV7-8 and TRBJ2-5 provide the parts outside the CDR3, is GAGVSQSPRYKVAKRGQDVALRCDPISGHVSLFWYQQALGQGPEFLTYFQNEAQLDKSGLPSDRFFAERPEGSVSTLKIQRTQQEDSAVYLCASSLWETQYFGPGTRLLVL.

The chain links TRBV11-2 to TRBJ1-1, with unresolved D. Trimming took 1 base from V and 5 from J, leaving 5 bases between them. Germline lookup yields CDR1 SGHAT and CDR2 FQNNGV. The CDR3 has 12 amino acids. CDR3 coding DNA: TGTGCCAGCAGCTTAGCTGGGACTGAAGCTTTCTTT. Translated: CASSLAGTEAFF.

The gene calls are TRBV27 and TRBJ2-3; 10 positions match TRBD2. Germline CDR1 is MNHEY and CDR2 is SMNVEV (reference sequence). Trimming cost V 2 bases and J 1 base; bases outside gene matches: 3. The CDR3 extends over 16 amino acids. CDR3 protein: CASSLTTSGGTDTQYF. The CDR3 nucleotides read TGTGCCAGCAGTTTAACAACTAGCGGGGGCACAGATACGCAGTATTTT.

This clone was seen only a few times. The genes are TRBV5-1 and TRBJ2-1, with TRBD1 matching over 8 bases. This CDR3 has 14 residues. Germline V gene lookup returns CDR1 SGHRS and CDR2 YFSETQ. Germline trimming cut 5 bases from V and 4 bases from J; bases unmatched to any gene: 5. The DNA for the CDR3 is TGCGCCAGCAGATTCAGGGGGCTGTACAATGAGCAGTTCTTC. It yields the protein CASRFRGLYNEQFF.

Only a few counts were recorded for this clone. The V call is TRBV6-6, the J call TRBJ1-5; no clear D. Trimming removed 8 bases at V and 0 bases at J, with 8 bases between. Germline V gives CDR1 MNHNY, CDR2 SVGAGI (reference sequence). This CDR3 is 13 amino acids long. The chain's CDR3 is CASRAYSNQPQHF. The CDR3 region has the DNA TGTGCCAGCCGCGCCTATAGCAATCAGCCCCAGCATTTT.

CDR3 amino acids: CASSLRATSTDTQYF. CDR3 nucleotides: TGTGCCAGCAGCTTAAGGGCTACTAGCACAGATACGCAGTATTTT. V is TRBV7-2 and J is TRBJ2-3; no firm D call. The CDR3 covers 15 residues. V was cut by 2 bases and J by 0 bases, with 9 bases left in between. Germline lookup yields CDR1 SGHTA and CDR2 FQGNSA. The full variable domain, its missing parts supplied by reference TRBV7-2 and TRBJ2-3, is GAGVSQSPSNKVTEKGKDVELRCDPISGHTALYWYRQSLGQGLEFLIYFQGNSAPDKSGLPSDRFSAERTGGSVSTLTIQRTQQEDSAVYLCASSLRATSTDTQYFGPGTRLTVL.

The chain has TRBV5-1 and TRBJ2-7; D not certain. The CDR3 has 12 residues. Between the trimmed V and J ends, which lost 3 bases and 6 bases, there was a span of 10 bases. Germline V gene data show CDR1 as SGHRS and CDR2 as YFSETQ. The CDR3 DNA follows: TGCGCCAGCAGCTCAGACTTGGGCGAGCAGTACTTC. Translating gives CASSSDLGEQYF.

The chain links TRBV5-1 to TRBJ2-1; TRBD2 is a possible D gene (6 bases). The V end was cut by 4 bases, the J end by 0 bases, with 11 bases between. The germline V gene has CDR1 SGHRS and CDR2 YFSETQ. The CDR3 is 15 amino acids. As DNA, the CDR3 is TGCGCCAGCAGCCCCGTGGGGGGCTCCTACAATGAGCAGTTCTTC. This sequence encodes CASSPVGGSYNEQFF.

V usage is TRBV27 and J usage is TRBJ2-7; 9 bases map to TRBD1. CDR1 is MNHEY, CDR2 SMNVEV, per germline (reference sequence). CDR3 size: 14 residues. Losses at the gene ends were 5 bases for V and 4 bases for J; bases not matched to a gene: 6. The CDR3 region is CASSTTGGRYEQYF. The DNA of the CDR3 is TGTGCCAGCAGTACCACAGGGGGCCGATACGAGCAGTACTTC.